The TCR beta chain described here comes from a study of radiation and T cells in renal cell carcinoma. This clone was counted between two and nine times. V shed 5 bases, J shed 2 bases, and the junction held 10 bases outside the gene matches. CDR1 LNHDA and CDR2 SQIVND come from the germline V gene (reference sequence). The CDR3 sequence is 16 residues long. Time point specified: blood 2 weeks post-SBRT. Treatment defined: 15 Gy SBRT to primary tumor, nephrectomy 4 weeks later. Measured with immunoSEQ multiplex PCR; TCRdb has only the in-frame clones, and not every one. The sample shows around 130,000 clones, about 88% of them seen only once.

The sequences come from blood, collected from a patient whose treatment included radiotherapy and nephrectomy. This sequence joins TRBV19 and TRBJ2-3; 7 bases map to TRBD2. The receptor's source is a woman aged 70-85 years with renal cell carcinoma. As DNA, the CDR3 is TGTGCCAGTAGTCCTCGAGCTAGCGGACCCACAGATACGCAGTATTTT. As protein: CASSPRASGPTDTQYF. The whole variable domain, remainder taken from reference TRBV19 and TRBJ2-3, is DGGITQSPKYLFRKEGQNVTLSCEQNLNHDAMYWYRQDPGQGLRLIYYSQIVNDFQKGDIAEGYSVSREKKESFPLTVTSAQKNPTAFYLCASSPRASGPTDTQYFGPGTRLTVL.